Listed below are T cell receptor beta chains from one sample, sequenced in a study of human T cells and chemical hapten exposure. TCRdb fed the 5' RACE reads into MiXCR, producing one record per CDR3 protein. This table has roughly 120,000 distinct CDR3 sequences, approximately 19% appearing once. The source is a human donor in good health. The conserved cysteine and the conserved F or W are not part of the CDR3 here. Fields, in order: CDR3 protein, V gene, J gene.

CDR3 protein: ASSLQGAGYEQY; V gene: TRBV7-9; J gene: TRBJ2-7
CDR3 protein: ASSRIQGSSNSPLH; V gene: TRBV6-5; J gene: TRBJ1-6
CDR3 protein: ASSLRPALTSGEYNEQF; V gene: TRBV14; J gene: TRBJ2-1
CDR3 protein: ASSQGQNLYNEQF; V gene: TRBV14; J gene: TRBJ2-1
CDR3 protein: ASSLYSQSTDTQY; V gene: TRBV27; J gene: TRBJ2-3
CDR3 protein: ASSLLSGPGYT; V gene: TRBV28; J gene: TRBJ1-2
CDR3 protein: ASSRVAGGYGTDTQY; V gene: TRBV12-3/TRBV12-4; J gene: TRBJ2-3
CDR3 protein: RVEDPGPTTEAF; V gene: TRBV29-1; J gene: TRBJ1-1
CDR3 protein: ASSLGTGTSRTQY; V gene: TRBV7-2; J gene: TRBJ2-5
CDR3 protein: ASSFPTGMNTEAF; V gene: TRBV5-6; J gene: TRBJ1-1
CDR3 protein: ASSFGGRGAEQY; V gene: TRBV7-3; J gene: TRBJ2-7
CDR3 protein: SAWTTVDPTAF; V gene: TRBV29-1; J gene: TRBJ1-1
CDR3 protein: ASSLYRAGMNTEAF; V gene: TRBV7-9; J gene: TRBJ1-1
CDR3 protein: ASSLNPERGPNTGELF; V gene: TRBV28; J gene: TRBJ2-2
CDR3 protein: ATSRDPAGGPRDTQY; V gene: TRBV15; J gene: TRBJ2-3
CDR3 protein: ASSLIHSGANVLT; V gene: TRBV7-3; J gene: TRBJ2-6
CDR3 protein: ASSVAGGKDEQF; V gene: TRBV9; J gene: TRBJ2-1
CDR3 protein: ASSLGQGRGDTQY; V gene: TRBV7-3; J gene: TRBJ2-3
CDR3 protein: ASSQVVSLAGGGQF; V gene: TRBV4-1; J gene: TRBJ2-1
CDR3 protein: ASSPGTAGRGYT; V gene: TRBV12-3/TRBV12-4; J gene: TRBJ1-2
CDR3 protein: SAIGQGDQPQH; V gene: TRBV20-1; J gene: TRBJ1-5
CDR3 protein: ASSGGQGSNQPQH; V gene: TRBV9; J gene: TRBJ1-5
CDR3 protein: ASSPLAGGQETQY; V gene: TRBV12-3/TRBV12-4; J gene: TRBJ2-5
CDR3 protein: ASSKTRTSGSPDTQY; V gene: TRBV9; J gene: TRBJ2-3